This paragraph covers one TCR beta chain sequence. No antigen is known for it. This entry belongs to a study of beta chain features in type 1 diabetes. Study results and limitations: The study found that naive, central memory and Treg TCRB repertoires appeared more similar in patients than in healthy donors.

The authors reverse transcribed all of the isolated RNA, so sequencing captured expressed TCRB transcripts. Using immunoSEQ multiplex PCR, the repertoire was profiled, and TCRdb retains in-frame clones only, with some absent. The table shows almost 350,000 clones, with around 8% occurring only once. The CDR3 has 15 residues. Germline CDR1 and CDR2: SGHRS and YFSETQ. With 4 bases removed from V and 3 bases from J, the gap between germline ends came to 14 bases. This clonotype originated in a woman between 18 and 29 years old in good health. Sequenced sample: central memory CD4+ T cells from blood. The chain carries TRBV5-1 and TRBJ1-5, with D maybe TRBD1 (5 bases). The CDR3 loop is CASSPAGWNNQPQHF. Written as DNA, the CDR3 is TGCGCCAGCAGCCCGGCAGGGTGGAACAATCAGCCCCAGCATTTT.